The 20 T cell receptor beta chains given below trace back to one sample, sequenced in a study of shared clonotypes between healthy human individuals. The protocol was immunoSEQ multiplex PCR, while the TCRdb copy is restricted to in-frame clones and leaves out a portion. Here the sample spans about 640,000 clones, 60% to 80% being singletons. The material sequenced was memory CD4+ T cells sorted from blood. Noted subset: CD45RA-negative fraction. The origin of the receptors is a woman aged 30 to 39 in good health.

CDR3 sequence: CASRAGQGNTEAFF. For the CDR3, the DNA is TGTGCCAGCAGGGCGGGACAGGGGAACACTGAAGCTTTCTTT. The V call is TRBV11-2, the J call TRBJ1-1; TRBD1 agrees at 9 bases. Losses at the gene ends were 6 bases for V and 1 base for J; bases not matched to a gene: 3. This CDR3 has 14 residues. The germline CDR1 and CDR2 sequences are SGHAT and FQNNGV.

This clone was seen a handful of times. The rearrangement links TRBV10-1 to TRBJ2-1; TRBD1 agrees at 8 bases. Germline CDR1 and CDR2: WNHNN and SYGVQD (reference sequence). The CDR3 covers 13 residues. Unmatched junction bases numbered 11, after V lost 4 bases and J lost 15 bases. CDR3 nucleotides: TGCGCCAGCAGTGGACCGGGACAGGAAAAAGCGTTCTTC. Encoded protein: CASSGPGQEKAFF.

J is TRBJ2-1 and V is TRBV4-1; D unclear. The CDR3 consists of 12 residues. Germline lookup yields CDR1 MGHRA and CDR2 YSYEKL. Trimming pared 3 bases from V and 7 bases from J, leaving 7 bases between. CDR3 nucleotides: TGCGCCAGCAGCCACCCAGTTAATGAGCAGTTCTTC. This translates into CASSHPVNEQFF.

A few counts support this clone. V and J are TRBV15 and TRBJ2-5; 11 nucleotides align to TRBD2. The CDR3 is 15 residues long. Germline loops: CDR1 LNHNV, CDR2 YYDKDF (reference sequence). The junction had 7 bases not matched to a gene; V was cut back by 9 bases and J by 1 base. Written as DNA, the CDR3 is TGTGCCACACGTACTACTAGCGGGAGCCAAGAGACCCAGTACTTC. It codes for CATRTTSGSQETQYF.

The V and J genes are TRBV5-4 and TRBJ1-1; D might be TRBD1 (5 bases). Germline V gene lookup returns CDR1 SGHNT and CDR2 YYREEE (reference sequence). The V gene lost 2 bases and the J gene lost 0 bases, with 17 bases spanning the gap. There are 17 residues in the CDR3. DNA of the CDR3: TGTGCCAGCAGCTTAACGGGGGGAAGGGGAATGAACACTGAAGCTTTCTTT. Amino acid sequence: CASSLTGGRGMNTEAFF.

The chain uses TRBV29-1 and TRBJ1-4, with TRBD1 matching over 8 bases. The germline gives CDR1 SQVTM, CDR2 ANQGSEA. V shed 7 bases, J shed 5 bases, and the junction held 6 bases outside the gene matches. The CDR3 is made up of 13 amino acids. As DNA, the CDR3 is TGCAGCGCTGCCGGGACAGGAAATGAAAAACTGTTTTTT. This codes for CSAAGTGNEKLFF.

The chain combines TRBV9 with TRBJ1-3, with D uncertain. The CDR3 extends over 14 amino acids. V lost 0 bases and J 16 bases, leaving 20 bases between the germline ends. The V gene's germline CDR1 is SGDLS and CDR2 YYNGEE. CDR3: CASSVERQATKVYF. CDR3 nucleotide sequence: TGTGCCAGCAGCGTAGAGAGGCAGGCCACGAAGGTGTATTTT.

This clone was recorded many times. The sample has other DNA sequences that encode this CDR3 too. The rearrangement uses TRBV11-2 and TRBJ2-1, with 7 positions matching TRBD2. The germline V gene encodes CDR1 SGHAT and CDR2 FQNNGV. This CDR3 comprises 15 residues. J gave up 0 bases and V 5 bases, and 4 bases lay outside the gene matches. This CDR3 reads CASSPQRDSYNEQFF. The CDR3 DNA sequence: TGTGCCAGCAGCCCACAGCGGGACTCCTACAATGAGCAGTTCTTC.

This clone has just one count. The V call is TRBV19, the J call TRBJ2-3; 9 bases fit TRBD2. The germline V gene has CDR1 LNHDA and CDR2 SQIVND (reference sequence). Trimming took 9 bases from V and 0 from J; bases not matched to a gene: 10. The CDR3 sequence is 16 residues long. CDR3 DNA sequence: TGTGCCAGCAAAGCCGGGACTAGCCTAAGCACAGATACGCAGTATTTT. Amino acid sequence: CASKAGTSLSTDTQYF.

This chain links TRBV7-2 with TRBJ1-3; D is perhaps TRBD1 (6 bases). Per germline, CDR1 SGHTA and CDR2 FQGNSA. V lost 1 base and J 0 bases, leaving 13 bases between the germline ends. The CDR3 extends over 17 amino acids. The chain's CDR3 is CASSLVSQGRSGNTIYF. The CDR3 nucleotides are TGTGCCAGCAGCTTAGTCTCACAGGGCCGCTCTGGAAACACCATATATTTT.

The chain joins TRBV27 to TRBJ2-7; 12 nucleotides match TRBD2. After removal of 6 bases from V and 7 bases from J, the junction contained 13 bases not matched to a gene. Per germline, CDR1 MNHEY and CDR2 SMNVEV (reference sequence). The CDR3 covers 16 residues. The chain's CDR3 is CASSPPGLAGLKEQYF. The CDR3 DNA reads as TGTGCCAGCAGCCCCCCCGGACTAGCGGGACTAAAGGAGCAGTACTTC.

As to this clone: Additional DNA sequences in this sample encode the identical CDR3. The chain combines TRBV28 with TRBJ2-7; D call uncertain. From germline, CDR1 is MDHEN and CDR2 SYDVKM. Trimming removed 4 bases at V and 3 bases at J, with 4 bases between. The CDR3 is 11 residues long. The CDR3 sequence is CASSSFYEQYF. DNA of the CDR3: TGTGCCAGCAGTTCTTTCTACGAGCAGTACTTC.

The DNA of the CDR3 is TGTGCCAGCACTGGACAGGCGAACACTGAAGCTTTCTTT. Translated, it gives CASTGQANTEAFF. V is TRBV7-9 and J is TRBJ1-1; 7 bases map to TRBD1. Per the germline V gene, CDR1 is SEHNR and CDR2 is FQNEAQ (reference sequence). With V trimmed by 7 bases and J by 1 base, 3 bases remained unmatched. The CDR3 is 13 residues long. Filled out from reference TRBV7-9 and TRBJ1-1, the complete variable domain reads DTGVSQNPRHKITKRGQNVTFRCDPISEHNRLYWYRQTLGQGPEFLTYFQNEAQLEKSRLLSDRFSAERPKGSFSTLEIQRTEQGDSAMYLCASTGQANTEAFFGQGTRLTVV.

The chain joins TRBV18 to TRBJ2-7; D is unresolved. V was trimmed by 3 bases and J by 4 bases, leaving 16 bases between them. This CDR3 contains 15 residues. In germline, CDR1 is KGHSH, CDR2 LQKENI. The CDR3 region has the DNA TGTGCCAGCTCACCCCGCTTTACTGCTTCTTACGAGCAGTACTTC. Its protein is CASSPRFTASYEQYF. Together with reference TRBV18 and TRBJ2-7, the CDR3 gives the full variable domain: NAGVMQNPRHLVRRRGQEARLRCSPMKGHSHVYWYRQLPEEGLKFMVYLQKENIIDESGMPKERFSAEFPKEGPSILRIQQVVRGDSAAYFCASSPRFTASYEQYFGPGTRLTVT.

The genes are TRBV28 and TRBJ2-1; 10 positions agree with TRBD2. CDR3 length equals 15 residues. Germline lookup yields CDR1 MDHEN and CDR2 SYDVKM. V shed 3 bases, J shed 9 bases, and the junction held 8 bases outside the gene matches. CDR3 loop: CASSLGLAGVSEQFF. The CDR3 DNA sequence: TGTGCCAGCAGTTTGGGGCTAGCGGGAGTTTCTGAGCAGTTCTTC.

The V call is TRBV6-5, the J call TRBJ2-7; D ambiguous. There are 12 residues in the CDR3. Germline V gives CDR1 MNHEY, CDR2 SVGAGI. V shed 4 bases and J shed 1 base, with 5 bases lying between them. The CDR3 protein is CASSFESYEQYF. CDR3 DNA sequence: TGTGCCAGCAGTTTCGAGTCCTACGAGCAGTACTTC.

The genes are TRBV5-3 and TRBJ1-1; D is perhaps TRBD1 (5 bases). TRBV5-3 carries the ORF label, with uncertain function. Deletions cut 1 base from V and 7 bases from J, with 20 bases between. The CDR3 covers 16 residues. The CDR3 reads CARSLRFQGGWLEAFF. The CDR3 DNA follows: TGTGCCAGAAGCTTGAGGTTCCAGGGAGGTTGGCTTGAAGCTTTCTTT.

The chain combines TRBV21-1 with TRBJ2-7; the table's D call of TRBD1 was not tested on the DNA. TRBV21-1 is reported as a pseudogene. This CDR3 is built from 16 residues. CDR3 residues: CASSDYRDRAPYEQYF. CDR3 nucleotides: TGTGCCAGCAGCGACTACCGGGACAGGGCGCCCTACGAGCAGTACTTC.

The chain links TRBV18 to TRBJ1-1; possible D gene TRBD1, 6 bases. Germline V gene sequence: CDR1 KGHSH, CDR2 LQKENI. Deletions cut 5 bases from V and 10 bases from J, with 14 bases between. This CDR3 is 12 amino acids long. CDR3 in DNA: TGTGCCAGCTCAAGACCGCAGGGGCGAGCTTTCTTT. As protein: CASSRPQGRAFF.

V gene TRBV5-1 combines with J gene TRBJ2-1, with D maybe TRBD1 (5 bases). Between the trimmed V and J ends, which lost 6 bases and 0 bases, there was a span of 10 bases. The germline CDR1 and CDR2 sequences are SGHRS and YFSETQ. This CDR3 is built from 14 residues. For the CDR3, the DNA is TGCGCCAGCACAGGGATAAGCTCCTACAATGAGCAGTTCTTC. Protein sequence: CASTGISSYNEQFF.